Below are 22 T cell receptor beta chains sequenced from a single sample in a study of T-cell memory formation after mild COVID-19. TCRdb called the 5' RACE reads again in MiXCR, with one record for every CDR3 protein. The sample yields some 200,000 distinct CDR3 sequences, about 21% seen once. The sequencing input was PBMCs or a T cell subset sorted from them (not recorded which). Receptors originate from an adult woman who had mild COVID-19 (a few samples of this study predate the infection). Cell type and time point are not known.

Here the CDR3 reads CASNNGRERGNTEAFF. The CDR3 DNA sequence: TGTGCCAGCAACAACGGAAGGGAGCGGGGGAACACTGAAGCTTTCTTT. V usage is TRBV6-5 and J usage is TRBJ1-1; D uncertain. Per germline, CDR1 MNHEY and CDR2 SVGAGI. CDR3 length equals 16 residues. V lost 7 bases and J 1 base, leaving 19 bases between the germline ends.

CDR3 region: CASSRHSGEKLFF. The CDR3 DNA sequence: TGCGCCAGCAGCCGCCACTCTGGCGAAAAACTGTTTTTT. This chain uses TRBV4-1 with TRBJ1-4; D is undetermined. CDR1 and CDR2 from the germline V gene are MGHRA and YSYEKL. The CDR3 has 13 residues. Trimming pared 4 bases from V and 8 bases from J, leaving 11 bases between.

J is TRBJ2-7 and V is TRBV7-9; 7 nucleotides agree with TRBD1. The CDR3 is 16 residues long. Germline loops: CDR1 SEHNR, CDR2 FQNEAQ (reference sequence). V shed 4 bases, J shed 2 bases, and the junction held 11 bases outside the gene matches. CDR3 amino acids: CASSSRTGTVPYEQYF. The CDR3 DNA reads as TGTGCCAGCAGCTCGCGAACCGGGACAGTACCCTACGAGCAGTACTTC.

The chain joins TRBV11-2 to TRBJ2-5; 7 positions match TRBD2. The germline CDR1 and CDR2 sequences are SGHAT and FQNNGV. CDR3 length equals 15 residues. V was pared by 1 base and J by 1 base, with 3 bases of the junction left unmatched. This chain's CDR3 is CASSLGGSGQETQYF. The CDR3 DNA is TGTGCCAGCAGCTTAGGCGGGAGTGGCCAAGAGACCCAGTACTTC.

The chain recombines TRBV4-1 with TRBJ1-1, with no clear D. Germline loops: CDR1 MGHRA, CDR2 YSYEKL. This CDR3 is 17 amino acids long. V dropped 0 bases and J dropped 0 bases, with 14 bases sitting between them. The CDR3 loop is CASSQEGPGQMNTEAFF. The CDR3 nucleotides are TGCGCCAGCAGCCAAGAAGGACCTGGGCAGATGAACACTGAAGCTTTCTTT.

The V and J genes are TRBV27 and TRBJ2-7, with D maybe TRBD1 (6 bases). V was clipped by 2 bases and J by 2 bases, with 13 bases between them. Germline CDR1 MNHEY, CDR2 SMNVEV (reference sequence). The CDR3 loop spans 15 amino acids. The CDR3 DNA sequence: TGTGCCAGCAGTTTAAGTTCACAGGGTCCCTACGAGCAGTACTTC. Translating gives CASSLSSQGPYEQYF.

This clonotype was seen a handful of times. CDR3 in DNA: TGTGCCAGCACTTGGGACAGCTCCTACGAGCAGTACTTC. This translates into CASTWDSSYEQYF. The chain joins TRBV7-9 to TRBJ2-7; 7 bases line up with TRBD1. The germline V gene encodes CDR1 SEHNR and CDR2 FQNEAQ (reference sequence). The CDR3 is made up of 13 amino acids. The ends lost 7 bases at V and 0 bases at J; junction bases unmatched: 3.

This clonotype was counted a few times. At one end the junction does not follow the germline gene, possibly because of a read error. The chain employs TRBV6-1 and TRBJ1-5; a weak D match, TRBD1 (5 bases). Germline lookup yields CDR1 MNHNS and CDR2 SASEGT. The CDR3 is 16 residues long. DNA of the CDR3: TGTGCCAGCAGCTCTGTAGGGGAGGATAGCAGTCAGCCCCAGCATTTT. Translated: CASSSVGEDSSQPQHF.

This clonotype was counted a few times. The chain joins TRBV20-1 to TRBJ2-4; a possible D gene is TRBD1 (5 bases). The CDR3 sequence is 15 residues long. The ends were cut back, 3 bases at V and 3 bases at J, with 15 bases in the middle. Germline CDR1 is DFQATT and CDR2 is SNEGSKA (reference sequence). The chain's CDR3 is CSASPFDSLKNIQYF. The CDR3 nucleotides read TGCAGTGCTAGCCCCTTCGACAGCCTCAAAAACATTCAGTACTTC.

This clonotype came up a few times. V is TRBV29-1 and J is TRBJ2-1; D may be TRBD2 (5 bases). Trimming removed 2 bases at V and 9 bases at J, with 17 bases between. The CDR3 extends over 14 amino acids. Germline assignment: CDR1 SQVTM and CDR2 ANQGSEA. The CDR3 here is CSVELALTPSEQFF. CDR3 nucleotide sequence: TGCAGCGTTGAACTAGCCCTTACGCCCAGTGAGCAGTTCTTC.

The V call is TRBV5-4, the J call TRBJ2-1; 11 positions agree with TRBD2. J was trimmed by 8 bases and V by 2 bases; bases with no gene match: 12. The CDR3 has 17 amino acids. Germline V gene data show CDR1 as SGHNT and CDR2 as YYREEE (reference sequence). The CDR3 DNA reads TGTGCCAGCAGCTTTCGACTTCTAGCGGGGGGCAGAGATGAGCAGTTCTTC. This codes for CASSFRLLAGGRDEQFF.

This clonotype was picked up a small number of times. The rearrangement links TRBV7-3 to TRBJ2-1; D possibly corresponds to TRBD1 (7 bases). The CDR3 consists of 16 residues. Trimming cost V 3 bases and J 8 bases, with 20 bases left between them. From germline, CDR1 is SGHTA and CDR2 FQGTGA. CDR3 region: CASSLGDRAWRDEQFF. Written as DNA, the CDR3 is TGTGCCAGCAGCTTGGGCGACAGGGCCTGGAGGGATGAGCAGTTCTTC.

This clonotype turned up a few times. The chain has TRBV4-1 and TRBJ2-7; TRBD2 might be the D (6 bases). The CDR3 is 16 amino acids. Germline CDR1 MGHRA, CDR2 YSYEKL. V lost 0 bases to trimming and J lost 2 bases, with 14 bases between them. The CDR3 DNA reads as TGCGCCAGCAGCCAAGATCCCGGGAGAAGAACCTACGAGCAGTACTTC. This sequence encodes CASSQDPGRRTYEQYF.

The chain is built from TRBV2 and TRBJ1-6, with 10 bases that match TRBD1. Losses at the gene ends were 3 bases for V and 5 bases for J; bases not matched to a gene: 1. This CDR3 is 15 amino acids long. Germline V CDR1 and CDR2: SNHLY, FYNNEI. CDR3 residues: CASSEDRGDNSPLHF. Here the CDR3 DNA reads TGTGCCAGCAGTGAGGACAGGGGGGATAATTCACCCCTCCACTTT.

This clonotype was observed a few times. V usage is TRBV20-1 and J usage is TRBJ2-1, with 9 bases matching TRBD2. The CDR3 spans 16 residues. Germline V lookup: CDR1 DFQATT, CDR2 SNEGSKA (reference sequence). After removal of 3 bases from V and 4 bases from J, the junction contained 10 bases not matched to a gene. CDR3 protein: CSARTELAGTYNEQFF. The CDR3 nucleotides are TGCAGTGCTAGGACTGAACTAGCGGGTACTTACAATGAGCAGTTCTTC.

This clonotype was counted between two and nine times. This chain links TRBV27 with TRBJ1-1; D is perhaps TRBD1 (6 bases). CDR1 MNHEY and CDR2 SMNVEV come from the germline V gene (reference sequence). The V end was cut by 7 bases, the J end by 4 bases, with 16 bases between. CDR3 length: 14 residues. CDR3 residues: CASTPRTAPTEAFF. Here the CDR3 DNA reads TGTGCCAGCACCCCTAGGACAGCACCCACTGAAGCTTTCTTT.

This sequence joins TRBV20-1 and TRBJ2-3; D remains ambiguous. Germline V gene lookup returns CDR1 DFQATT and CDR2 SNEGSKA (reference sequence). Between the trimmed V and J ends, which lost 0 bases and 2 bases, there was a span of 12 bases. The CDR3 runs to 15 residues. In DNA, the CDR3 is TGCAGTGCTAGAGAATCCCTAGGCCCCACAGATACGCAGTATTTT. Translated, it gives CSARESLGPTDTQYF.

The sample holds a few counts of this clonotype. This chain links TRBV27 with TRBJ2-7; the match to TRBD2 covers 9 bases. Germline trimming cut 6 bases from V and 5 bases from J; bases unmatched to any gene: 8. CDR1 is MNHEY and CDR2 is SMNVEV in the germline V gene (reference sequence). This CDR3 region has 14 residues. The CDR3 region is CASRIAGVNNEQYF. The CDR3, as DNA: TGTGCCAGCAGGATAGCGGGAGTTAACAACGAGCAGTACTTC.

This clonotype was found a few times. The chain employs TRBV7-8 and TRBJ1-1; D uncertain. The CDR3 is 16 amino acids. The V gene lost 5 bases and the J gene lost 1 base, with 17 bases spanning the gap. In germline, CDR1 is SGHVS, CDR2 FQNEAQ. CDR3: CASSLGLAGRNTEAFF. CDR3 in DNA: TGTGCCAGCAGCCTGGGCTTGGCAGGAAGGAACACTGAAGCTTTCTTT.

The chain employs TRBV19 and TRBJ1-1; tentatively, D is TRBD1 (6 bases). The CDR3 is made up of 15 amino acids. V lost 11 bases to trimming and J lost 1 base, with 20 bases between them. CDR1 is LNHDA and CDR2 is SQIVND in the germline V gene (reference sequence). The CDR3 coding sequence is TGTGCCTCACGTTTGGGGGGGGCCGAGAACACTGAAGCTTTCTTT. It yields the protein CASRLGGAENTEAFF. Looking up the rest from reference TRBV19 and TRBJ1-1 gives the full variable domain: DGGITQSPKYLFRKEGQNVTLSCEQNLNHDAMYWYRQDPGQGLRLIYYSQIVNDFQKGDIAEGYSVSREKKESFPLTVTSAQKNPTAFYLCASRLGGAENTEAFFGQGTRLTVV.

The chain couples TRBV30 to TRBJ2-1; TRBD2 aligns across 8 bases. CDR1 is GTSNPN, CDR2 SVGIG, per germline (reference sequence). This CDR3 has 18 residues. The junction had 19 bases not matched to a gene; V was cut back by 0 bases and J by 9 bases. CDR3 DNA sequence: TGTGCCTGGAGTGTACAAGTCGGGAGGGCTTTGGCCCTAGGTGAGCAGTTCTTC. This codes for CAWSVQVGRALALGEQFF. The full variable domain, in which reference TRBV30 and TRBJ2-1 provide the parts outside the CDR3, is SQTIHQWPATLVQPVGSPLSLECTVEGTSNPNLYWYRQAAGRGLQLLFYSVGIGQISSEVPQNLSASRPQDRQFILSSKKLLLSDSGFYLCAWSVQVGRALALGEQFFGPGTRLTVL.

The V gene is TRBV4-1, the J gene TRBJ1-2, with D possibly being TRBD1 (6 bases). Trimming stripped 4 bases from V and 3 bases from J, with 15 bases between. The CDR3 runs to 15 residues. Looked up from germline, CDR1 is MGHRA and CDR2 is YSYEKL. The CDR3 DNA is TGCGCCAGCAGCCGAGACCCGGGGGCTGACTATGGCTACACCTTC. Its translation is CASSRDPGADYGYTF.